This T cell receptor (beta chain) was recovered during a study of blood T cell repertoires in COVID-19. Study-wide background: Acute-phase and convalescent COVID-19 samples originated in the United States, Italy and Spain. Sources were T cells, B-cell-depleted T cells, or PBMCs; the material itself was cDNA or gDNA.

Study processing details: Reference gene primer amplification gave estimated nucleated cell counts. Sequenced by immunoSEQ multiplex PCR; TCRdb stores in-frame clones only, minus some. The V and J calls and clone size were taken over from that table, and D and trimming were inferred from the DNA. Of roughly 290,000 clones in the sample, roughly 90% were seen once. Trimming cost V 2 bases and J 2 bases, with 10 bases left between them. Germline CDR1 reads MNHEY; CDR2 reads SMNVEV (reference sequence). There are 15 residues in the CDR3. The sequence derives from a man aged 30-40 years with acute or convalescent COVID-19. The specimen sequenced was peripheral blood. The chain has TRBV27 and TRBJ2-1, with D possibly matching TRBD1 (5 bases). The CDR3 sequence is CASSLSQGPYNEQFF. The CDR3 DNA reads TGTGCCAGCAGTTTAAGTCAGGGCCCCTACAATGAGCAGTTCTTC.